The 21 T cell receptor beta chains in this list originate from one sample, sequenced in a study of blood T cell repertoires in COVID-19. Here immunoSEQ multiplex PCR was the method, and the copy in TCRdb shows in-frame clones only, minus some. This table holds around 110,000 clones, roughly 83% found once. Input material: peripheral blood. These receptors all stem from a man aged 25-45 years with acute or convalescent COVID-19.

This rearrangement joins TRBV5-6 to TRBJ1-1, with 10 bases identical to TRBD1. The CDR3 spans 17 residues. V shed 1 base and J 4 bases; nucleotides not matched to a gene: 10. Germline CDR1 reads SGHDT; CDR2 reads YYEEEE. This CDR3 reads CASSLSDRGPRGTEAFF. The CDR3 DNA is TGTGCCAGCAGCTTGTCCGACAGGGGGCCCCGAGGCACTGAAGCTTTCTTT.

This sequence joins TRBV3-1 (or the pseudogene TRBV3-2) and TRBJ2-7; D unresolved. There are 12 residues in the CDR3. V shed 1 base and J shed 6 bases, with 7 bases lying between them. Germline CDR1 and CDR2: LGHDT and YNNKEL (reference sequence). The CDR3 region is CASSQGSSEQYF. The CDR3 DNA follows: TGTGCCAGCAGCCAAGGTTCTTCCGAGCAGTACTTC.

The V gene is TRBV2, the J gene TRBJ2-1; 7 bases are a match to TRBD2. The V gene end was trimmed by 6 bases and the J gene end by 0 bases; junction bases not matched to a gene: 2. The CDR3 runs 14 residues. Germline V gives CDR1 SNHLY, CDR2 FYNNEI. Here the CDR3 reads CASSRLASYNEQFF. CDR3 DNA sequence: TGTGCCAGCAGCAGACTAGCCTCCTACAATGAGCAGTTCTTC.

In its sample, this clone was seen a few times. The chain employs TRBV6-6 and TRBJ1-5; no definite D call. Trimming took 2 bases from V and 9 from J, leaving 8 bases between them. The CDR3 loop spans 12 amino acids. CDR1 MNHNY and CDR2 SVGAGI come from the germline V gene (reference sequence). CDR3 region: CASSYEETPQHF. In DNA, the CDR3 is TGTGCCAGCAGTTACGAGGAGACGCCCCAGCATTTT.

The rearrangement joins TRBV7-3 to TRBJ1-1, with D perhaps TRBD1 (5 bases). Germline V CDR1 and CDR2: SGHTA, FQGTGA. CDR3 length: 15 residues. V was cut by 1 base and J by 2 bases, with 11 bases left in between. Here the CDR3 reads CASSLMGPGNTEAFF. CDR3 nucleotide sequence: TGTGCCAGCAGCTTAATGGGGCCCGGTAACACTGAAGCTTTCTTT.

CDR3 nucleotides: TGTGCCAGTAGTCCACAGGGGAACTATGGCTACACCTTC. Protein product: CASSPQGNYGYTF. The rearrangement links TRBV19 to TRBJ1-2; 7 nucleotides line up with TRBD1. Germline CDR1 is LNHDA and CDR2 is SQIVND (reference sequence). Trimming removed 5 bases from V and 2 bases from J; junction bases left unmatched: 2. This CDR3 is built from 13 residues. The full variable domain, rest sourced from reference TRBV19 and TRBJ1-2, is DGGITQSPKYLFRKEGQNVTLSCEQNLNHDAMYWYRQDPGQGLRLIYYSQIVNDFQKGDIAEGYSVSREKKESFPLTVTSAQKNPTAFYLCASSPQGNYGYTFGSGTRLTVV.

This rearrangement joins TRBV7-6 to TRBJ2-2; maybe TRBD2 (7 bases). Germline CDR1 reads SGHVS; CDR2 reads FNYEAQ. Between the trimmed V and J ends, which lost 5 bases and 7 bases, there was a span of 20 bases. The CDR3 is 16 amino acids. CDR3 sequence: CASSRTEGGYNGELFF. DNA for the CDR3: TGTGCCAGCAGCCGTACGGAGGGGGGGTATAACGGGGAGCTGTTTTTT.

The genes are TRBV6-1 and TRBJ2-1; D may be TRBD1 (5 bases). Germline loops: CDR1 MNHNS, CDR2 SASEGT. The V end lost 2 bases, the J end lost 3 bases, and 14 bases lay between the germline ends. CDR3 size: 16 residues. CDR3 nucleotide sequence: TGTGCCAGCAGTGAACTCCGGTTCAGGGTCTACAATGAGCAGTTCTTC. Its translation is CASSELRFRVYNEQFF.

The rearrangement uses TRBV6-5 and TRBJ1-1; a weak D match, TRBD1 (6 bases). The germline gives CDR1 MNHEY, CDR2 SVGAGI. This CDR3 region has 14 residues. V lost 6 bases, J lost 2 bases, and 13 bases lay in between. The CDR3 bases are TGTGCCAGCAGCCACCGGGACACTAACACTGAAGCTTTCTTT. This encodes CASSHRDTNTEAFF.

The chain recombines TRBV2 with TRBJ2-1, with D possibly being TRBD1 (5 bases). The germline V gene has CDR1 SNHLY and CDR2 FYNNEI. V gave up 6 bases and J gave up 0 bases, with 18 bases separating them. The CDR3 spans 17 residues. Here the CDR3 reads CASSEKLDTSSYNEQFF. The CDR3 DNA sequence: TGTGCCAGCAGCGAAAAATTGGACACCAGCTCCTACAATGAGCAGTTCTTC.

J is TRBJ1-1 and V is TRBV9, with D possibly being TRBD1 (5 bases). The CDR3 has 14 amino acids. V was shortened by 4 bases and J by 3 bases, with 13 bases between the two germline ends. Germline values: CDR1 SGDLS, CDR2 YYNGEE. In nucleotides, the CDR3 is TGTGCCAGCAGCCCAAGGTGGGGGGACACTGAAGCTTTCTTT. This translates into CASSPRWGDTEAFF.

The chain carries TRBV19 and TRBJ1-2, with TRBD1 matching over 7 bases. This CDR3 spans 17 amino acids. Germline lookup yields CDR1 LNHDA and CDR2 SQIVND (reference sequence). The trim removed 3 bases at V and 8 bases at J, leaving 18 bases unmatched. This CDR3 reads CASSILAGTAVPYGYTF. CDR3 sequence (DNA): TGTGCCAGTAGTATTCTCGCCGGGACAGCTGTCCCATACGGCTACACCTTC.

The chain joins TRBV6-5 to TRBJ1-2; 7 nucleotides agree with TRBD1. With 10 bases clipped from V and 4 bases from J, the junction kept 12 bases outside the gene matches. CDR3 length equals 14 residues. CDR1 is MNHEY and CDR2 is SVGAGI in the germline V gene. CDR3 nucleotide sequence: TGTGCCAACCAGCCGGGACAGACGATCTATGGCTACACCTTC. Residues: CANQPGQTIYGYTF.

CDR3 amino acids: CASSYSSGGAGYEQYF. The CDR3 nucleotides read TGTGCCAGCAGTTATTCTAGCGGGGGGGCGGGCTACGAGCAGTACTTC. The rearrangement links TRBV6-5 to TRBJ2-7, with 12 nucleotides matching TRBD2. The trim removed 3 bases at V and 3 bases at J, leaving 6 bases unmatched. Germline CDR1 is MNHEY and CDR2 is SVGAGI. CDR3 size: 16 residues.

The rearrangement links TRBV29-1 to TRBJ2-1; 12 bases fit TRBD2. The CDR3 runs to 14 residues. Germline loops: CDR1 SQVTM, CDR2 ANQGSEA. The V and J ends lost 6 bases and 7 bases, in that order; junction bases with no gene match: 7. The CDR3 coding sequence is TGCAGCGTACACCGGACTAGCGGGATAAATGAGCAGTTCTTC. Amino acids: CSVHRTSGINEQFF.

This clone is labeled medium-sized. V usage is TRBV7-9 and J usage is TRBJ1-2; 10 bases agree with TRBD1. V dropped 4 bases and J dropped 8; count of bases not matched to a gene: 4. Germline V gene data show CDR1 as SEHNR and CDR2 as FQNEAQ (reference sequence). The CDR3 loop spans 13 amino acids. CDR3 DNA sequence: TGTGCCAGCAGCTCCGGACAGGGGGACGGCTACACCTTC. Protein sequence: CASSSGQGDGYTF.

There are a few counts of this clone. This chain links TRBV4-2 with TRBJ1-6; 7 nucleotides line up with TRBD1. CDR1 is LGHNA and CDR2 is YNFKEQ in the germline V gene. CDR3 length: 16 residues. The ends lost 0 bases at V and 6 bases at J; junction bases unmatched: 5. CDR3 DNA: TGTGCCAGCAGCCAAGAGGACAGGCGCTTTAATTCACCCCTCCACTTT. Translating gives CASSQEDRRFNSPLHF.

The rearrangement uses TRBV12-5 and TRBJ1-5; D is perhaps TRBD1 (5 bases). V was cut by 2 bases and J by 6 bases, with 8 bases left in between. CDR1 is LGHNT and CDR2 is FRNRAP in the germline V gene. The length of the CDR3 is 13 residues. Here the CDR3 reads CASGLTRVQPQHF. The CDR3 nucleotides are TGTGCTAGTGGTTTGACCAGGGTTCAGCCCCAGCATTTT.

The chain links TRBV27 to TRBJ1-2; TRBD1 might be the D (6 bases). V was shortened by 6 bases and J by 4 bases, with 21 bases between the two germline ends. Germline CDR1 reads MNHEY; CDR2 reads SMNVEV (reference sequence). This CDR3 is built from 16 residues. DNA for the CDR3: TGTGCCAGCAGCCATAAGGGCGGGGGGCATGGCTATGGCTACACCTTC. Its protein product is CASSHKGGGHGYGYTF.

The rearrangement uses TRBV13 and TRBJ2-7, with 8 bases aligning to TRBD1. This CDR3 is 14 amino acids long. J lost 4 bases, V lost 5 bases, and 7 bases had no gene match. Germline CDR1 and CDR2: PRHDT and FYEKMQ (reference sequence). The CDR3, as DNA: TGTGCCAGCAGCCGGCAAACAGGGGGGTACGAGCAGTACTTC. Encoded protein: CASSRQTGGYEQYF.

This clone was found once. The rearrangement joins TRBV5-8 to TRBJ1-2; 7 bases agree with TRBD1. The CDR3 has 17 residues. V was pared by 4 bases and J by 0 bases, with 12 bases of the junction left unmatched. Germline V gene data show CDR1 as SGHTS and CDR2 as YDEGEE. This chain's CDR3 is CASSPGQGGLANYGYTF. The CDR3 DNA is TGTGCCAGCAGCCCTGGGCAGGGGGGCCTAGCTAACTATGGCTACACCTTC.